Listed below are T cell receptor beta chains from one sample, sequenced in a study of chemoradiotherapy in HPV16-positive cancers. The data were produced by immunoSEQ multiplex PCR, yet TCRdb's version contains in-frame clones alone and is incomplete. Among more than 10,000 clones listed, around nine tenths were seen once. The sequences come from blood, collected from a patient who underwent chemoradiotherapy. These receptors all come from a human donor with HPV-associated anogenital cancer. Each CDR3 is given with its conserved first and last residue. A D gene is named only where the DNA matches it firmly. Clone size is given for some rows only: seen once, a few or many times, or a class if the clone is expanded.

clone size,V gene,D gene,J gene,CDR3 DNA,CDR3 protein
.,TRBV7-2,TRBD2,TRBJ2-5,TGTGCCAGCAGTCGAGGACTAGCGGGGGGGCGTGAGACCCAGTACTTC,CASSRGLAGGRETQYF
.,TRBV10-2,TRBD1,TRBJ1-5,TGCGCCACCAAGCGGGGACAGGGGGCTCCCCAGCCCCAGCATTTT,CATKRGQGAPQPQHF
.,TRBV4-2,TRBD2,TRBJ2-7,TGTGCCAGCAGCCAGGAGACTAGCGGGAGCTACGAGCAGTACTTC,CASSQETSGSYEQYF
.,TRBV19,.,TRBJ2-2,TGTGCCAGCGCCCGGAAGGGGAACACCGGGGAGCTGTTTTTT,CASARKGNTGELFF
.,TRBV7-8,.,TRBJ1-2,TGTGCCAGCACTCCCGGTAGGGCGAATCACTATGGCTACACCTTC,CASTPGRANHYGYTF
once,TRBV5-1,TRBD2,TRBJ2-4,TGCGCCAGCAGCCTAGGACTAGCGGGGGTCGAGTCCAAAAACATTCAGTACTTC,CASSLGLAGVESKNIQYF
.,TRBV5-1,.,TRBJ1-5,TGCGCCAGCAGGGAACTCTTACAGGGTATTAATCAGCCCCAGCATTTT,CASRELLQGINQPQHF
.,TRBV11-3,.,TRBJ1-1,TGTGCCAGTACCACGGGGGCTAACTTGAACACTGAAGCTTTCTTT,CASTTGANLNTEAFF
.,TRBV6-6,.,TRBJ1-2,TGTGCCAGCAGTCCCTCCATCGGGACTTCTGGCTACACCTTC,CASSPSIGTSGYTF
.,TRBV5-1,.,TRBJ2-3,TGCGCCAGCAGGCCAACGGGGCGGGGCCGGGGGGATACGCAGTATTTT,CASRPTGRGRGDTQYF
.,TRBV6-1,.,TRBJ1-1,TGTGCCAGCAGTGAGAACGGCAGGGGGAACACTGAAGCTTTCTTT,CASSENGRGNTEAFF
.,TRBV6-4,TRBD2,TRBJ2-1,TGTGCCAGCAGTGACTCTAGCGGGGGGGCCAATGAGCAGTTCTTC,CASSDSSGGANEQFF
.,TRBV5-1,.,TRBJ1-1,TGCGCCAGCAGCTTGGTTTTCGTCGCGAACACTGAAGCTTTCTTT,CASSLVFVANTEAFF
.,TRBV10-2,.,TRBJ1-2,TGCGCCAGCAGCCGACAGTCTGCTAACTATGGCTACACCTTC,CASSRQSANYGYTF
.,TRBV6-6,.,TRBJ1-1,TGTGCCAGCAGTTACTCGATTGGGATGAGCACTGAAGCTTTCTTT,CASSYSIGMSTEAFF
.,TRBV5-4,TRBD1,TRBJ2-5,TGTGCCAGCAGCCCCTCCTCCGGGACAGGGGGAGAGACCCAGTACTTC,CASSPSSGTGGETQYF
.,TRBV5-4,.,TRBJ1-6,TGTGCCAGCAGCTTGAGGACACCCGGGGGGAATTCCCTCCACTTT,CASSLRTPGGNSLHF
.,TRBV30,.,TRBJ2-7,TGTGCCTGGAGCCGGCAGACCTACGAGCAGTACTTC,CAWSRQTYEQYF
.,TRBV20-1,.,TRBJ2-7,TGCAGTGCCGCAAACCTAGAGCAGTACTTC,CSAANLEQYF
.,TRBV18,TRBD1,TRBJ2-2,TGTGCCAGCTCACCATTGCGACAGGGGGCTGGAGGGGAGCTGTTTTTT,CASSPLRQGAGGELFF
.,TRBV25-1,TRBD1,TRBJ1-5,TGTGCCAGCTGTGGGACAGGGGTGAATCAGCCCCAGCATTTT,CASCGTGVNQPQHF
.,TRBV11-3,.,TRBJ1-3,TGTGCCAGCAGCTTCGGGAGCTCTGGAAACACCATATATTTT,CASSFGSSGNTIYF
.,TRBV5-4,.,TRBJ1-2,TGTGCCAGCAGCTTGTCAGAAAGTTATAACTATGGCTACACCTTC,CASSLSESYNYGYTF
.,TRBV7-2,TRBD2,TRBJ2-5,TGTGCCAGCAGCCTCCAACCGCCGCGACTAGCGGGTAGCGAGACCCAGTACTTC,CASSLQPPRLAGSETQYF